The present T cell receptor beta chain was sequenced within a study of blood T cell repertoires in COVID-19. Looking at the study overall: Collection of acute and convalescent COVID-19 samples took place in the United States, Italy and Spain. Sources were T cells, B-cell-depleted T cells, or PBMCs; the material itself was cDNA or gDNA.

Original data processing: Amplification of reference gene primers provided the estimated nucleated cell counts. Produced via immunoSEQ multiplex PCR; TCRdb's table is partial and in-frame only. D and trimming come from the DNA, and the V and J calls and clone size come from that table. This sample has about 100,000 clones; 84% occur once, and the top ten carry around 2%. The sample was peripheral blood. This receptor was taken from a man in his sixties or seventies with active or convalescent COVID-19.

Written as DNA, the CDR3 is TGTGCCAGCGGGGACAACCACTCTGGAAACACCATATATTTT. Translation: CASGDNHSGNTIYF. The chain employs TRBV19 and TRBJ1-3, with D tentatively TRBD1 (6 bases). This CDR3 spans 14 amino acids. Germline V gene lookup returns CDR1 LNHDA and CDR2 SQIVND (reference sequence). V gave up 9 bases and J gave up 0 bases, with 12 bases separating them.